Below are 2 T cell receptor beta chains sequenced from a single sample in a study of T cell repertoires in cytomegalovirus infection. TCRdb redid the calling of the reads with MiXCR, one entry per CDR3 protein. The table records roughly 60,000 distinct CDR3 sequences, around 34% of them present only once. These TCRs are of unknown antigen specificity. Sequenced input: PBMCs, sequenced either directly or after in vitro stimulation (not recorded which). The source is a human donor in good health (CMV status not recorded). Some clones in this sample may be carry-over from other donors' samples.

The chain combines TRBV5-1 with TRBJ2-3; 9 nucleotides line up with TRBD1. CDR1 is SGHRS, CDR2 YFSETQ, per germline. J was trimmed by 2 bases and V by 2 bases; bases with no gene match: 12. This CDR3 contains 18 residues. CDR3 coding DNA: TGCGCCAGCAGCTTTTTGTTTGTGGGACAGGGAGTCACAGATACGCAGTATTTT. Translated, it gives CASSFLFVGQGVTDTQYF.

The J gene is TRBJ2-5, the V gene TRBV18; 11 bases fit TRBD2. The germline CDR1 and CDR2 sequences are KGHSH and LQKENI. The CDR3 consists of 16 residues. J lost 1 base, V lost 4 bases, and 5 bases had no gene match. The CDR3 coding sequence is TGTGCCAGCTCACTGGGGACTAGCGGCCTCCAAGAGACCCAGTACTTC. It encodes CASSLGTSGLQETQYF.